The 5 T cell receptor beta chains below come from one sample, sequenced in a study of neurological immune-mediated disorders. MiXCR, applied by TCRdb to the 5' RACE reads, yields one record per CDR3 protein. The table lists around 65,000 distinct CDR3 sequences, about 5% of them singletons. Material: PBMCs. The receptors stem from a human donor with multiple sclerosis. The donor label of this sample is uncertain.

This clonotype showed up many times. V usage is TRBV5-1 and J usage is TRBJ2-1, with D unclear. V lost 1 base and J 1 base, leaving 6 bases between the germline ends. The CDR3 sequence is 14 residues long. Germline V gene sequence: CDR1 SGHRS, CDR2 YFSETQ. CDR3 coding DNA: TGCGCCAGCAGCTTGCCCAGGTCCTACAATGAGCAGTTCTTC. Its protein is CASSLPRSYNEQFF.

J is TRBJ2-7 and V is TRBV11-2; D is unresolved. The CDR3 runs 14 residues. Germline lookup yields CDR1 SGHAT and CDR2 FQNNGV. Between the trimmed V and J ends, which lost 5 bases and 2 bases, there was a span of 13 bases. This chain's CDR3 is CASSHPLRTYEQYF. The CDR3 nucleotides are TGTGCCAGCAGCCATCCTCTGCGGACCTACGAGCAGTACTTC.

In this sample, this clonotype turned up many times. The rearrangement joins TRBV5-1 to TRBJ1-6, with D unresolved. The germline gives CDR1 SGHRS, CDR2 YFSETQ. Trimming took off 0 bases at V and 0 bases at J, with 10 bases between the two ends. The CDR3 spans 17 residues. CDR3 protein: CASSLAGGSSYNSPLHF. CDR3 bases: TGCGCCAGCAGCTTGGCCGGCGGCAGCTCCTATAATTCACCCCTCCACTTT. The whole variable domain, filled in from reference TRBV5-1 and TRBJ1-6, reads KAGVTQTPRYLIKTRGQQVTLSCSPISGHRSVSWYQQTPGQGLQFLFEYFSETQRNKGNFPGRFSGRQFSNSRSEMNVSTLELGDSALYLCASSLAGGSSYNSPLHFGNGTRLTVT.

This clonotype was counted at least ten times. The chain combines TRBV5-8 with TRBJ2-6, with D uncertain. The germline CDR1 and CDR2 sequences are SGHTS and YDEGEE. The CDR3 is 17 amino acids. The V gene lost 0 bases and the J gene lost 0 bases, with 10 bases spanning the gap. This CDR3 reads CASSLVATYSGANVLTF. CDR3 coding DNA: TGTGCCAGCAGCTTGGTGGCAACTTACTCTGGGGCCAACGTCCTGACTTTC.

On this clonotype itself: As the CDR3 is not closed by the conserved phenylalanine or tryptophan, this likely results from a read error. V usage is TRBV18 and J usage is TRBJ2-3; D could derive from TRBD1 or TRBD2 (6 bases each). V was trimmed by 0 bases and J by 6 bases, leaving 19 bases between them. The CDR3 runs to 17 residues. Germline V gene lookup returns CDR1 KGHSH and CDR2 LQKENI. CDR3 loop: CASSPPGPGGAGDTQYL. The CDR3 nucleotides read TGTGCCAGCTCACCACCGGGCCCCGGGGGCGCAGGGGATACGCAGTATTTA.